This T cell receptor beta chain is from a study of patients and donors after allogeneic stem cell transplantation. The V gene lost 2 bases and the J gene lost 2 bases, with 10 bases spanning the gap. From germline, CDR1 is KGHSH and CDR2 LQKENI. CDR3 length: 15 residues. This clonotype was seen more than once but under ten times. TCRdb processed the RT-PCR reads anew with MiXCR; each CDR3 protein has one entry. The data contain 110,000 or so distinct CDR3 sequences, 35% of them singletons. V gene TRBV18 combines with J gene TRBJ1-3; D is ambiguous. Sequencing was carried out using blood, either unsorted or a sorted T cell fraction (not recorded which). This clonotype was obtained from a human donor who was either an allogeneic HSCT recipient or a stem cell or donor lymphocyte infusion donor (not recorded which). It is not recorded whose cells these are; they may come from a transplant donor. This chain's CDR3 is CASSPIADTGNTIYF. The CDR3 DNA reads TGTGCCAGCTCACCAATCGCCGACACTGGAAACACCATATATTTT.